One sample yielded the 29 T cell receptor beta chains listed below, sequenced in a study of cytomegalovirus exposure and HLA in healthy donors. Primers for the PCR totalled 60 Vbeta and 13 Jbeta. The table came from immunoSEQ multiplex PCR; TCRdb's copy has only in-frame clones and leaves some out. This table holds around 180,000 clones, 70% to 80% found once. The sequencing sample was made of PBMCs. The receptors were gathered from a woman between 50 and 59 years old in good health and CMV-seronegative.

The genes are TRBV29-1 and TRBJ2-3; D not resolved. Trimming left V 0 bases short and J 2 bases short, with 9 bases between. The CDR3 is made up of 14 amino acids. Germline V gives CDR1 SQVTM, CDR2 ANQGSEA. The CDR3 region is CSVEENTVTDTQYF. CDR3 DNA sequence: TGCAGCGTTGAAGAAAACACAGTCACAGATACGCAGTATTTT.

J is TRBJ1-1 and V is TRBV7-2; possibly TRBD1 for D (6 bases). The CDR3 has 13 residues. The germline V gene encodes CDR1 SGHTA and CDR2 FQGNSA. V was shortened by 3 bases and J by 1 base, with 6 bases between the two germline ends. For the CDR3, the DNA is TGTGCCAGCAGCTTGGACAGGAACACTGAAGCTTTCTTT. The encoded protein is CASSLDRNTEAFF.

This sequence joins TRBV7-6 and TRBJ2-1; D possibly corresponds to TRBD2 (8 bases). The germline V gene has CDR1 SGHVS and CDR2 FNYEAQ. The CDR3 extends over 18 amino acids. V lost 8 bases to trimming and J lost 8 bases, with 31 bases between them. CDR3 DNA: TGTGCCAGCGCGATCGGATCGGGGACTAGAAAGGGGGCCTATGAGCAGTTCTTC. This gives the protein CASAIGSGTRKGAYEQFF.

This clone was picked up one time. V gene TRBV9 combines with J gene TRBJ2-2; 11 nucleotides align to TRBD2. CDR1 and CDR2 (germline): SGDLS, YYNGEE. J gave up 1 base and V 1 base, and 0 bases lay outside the gene matches. CDR3 length equals 16 residues. CDR3 sequence (DNA): TGTGCCAGCAGCGTAACTAGCGGGAGGAACACCGGGGAGCTGTTTTTT. It is translated as CASSVTSGRNTGELFF.

This sequence joins TRBV11-2 and TRBJ2-1; 11 nucleotides align to TRBD2. The CDR3 is 16 residues long. Germline CDR1 is SGHAT and CDR2 is FQNNGV. V shed 7 bases, J shed 3 bases, and the junction held 8 bases outside the gene matches. CDR3 region: CASIQTGTSGYNEQFF. The CDR3 DNA is TGTGCCAGCATCCAGACCGGGACTAGCGGCTACAATGAGCAGTTCTTC.

There are a few counts of this clone. The chain joins TRBV14 to TRBJ2-5; D is perhaps TRBD2 (6 bases). Trimming left V 1 base short and J 2 bases short, with 14 bases between. Germline-derived CDR1 and CDR2 are SGHDN and FVKESK. There are 16 residues in the CDR3. In DNA, the CDR3 is TGTGCCAGCAGCCAAGCTCAGCGGGTTTGGCAAGAGACCCAGTACTTC. Protein: CASSQAQRVWQETQYF.

This clone was detected only a few times. The V gene is TRBV6-4, the J gene TRBJ1-1; unclear D gene. Germline V gives CDR1 MRHNA, CDR2 SNTAGT. There are 13 residues in the CDR3. Trimming stripped 0 bases from V and 1 base from J, with 3 bases between. CDR3 DNA sequence: TGTGCCAGCAGTGACTCGAGGAACACTGAAGCTTTCTTT. Encoded protein: CASSDSRNTEAFF.

This rearrangement joins TRBV19 to TRBJ1-5, with 7 bases identical to TRBD1. Per germline, CDR1 LNHDA and CDR2 SQIVND (reference sequence). This CDR3 is built from 15 residues. The junction had 3 bases not matched to a gene; V was cut back by 1 base and J by 3 bases. CDR3 DNA sequence: TGTGCCAGTAGTATAGGAGGGACAGTCAATCAGCCCCAGCATTTT. It yields the protein CASSIGGTVNQPQHF.

This chain joins TRBV9 and TRBJ1-1; D gene uncertain. The CDR3 runs to 13 residues. V was pared by 0 bases and J by 4 bases, with 7 bases between. Germline-derived CDR1 and CDR2 are SGDLS and YYNGEE. CDR3 DNA sequence: TGTGCCAGCAGCGTAGTCCCGTTCACTGAAGCTTTCTTT. Residues: CASSVVPFTEAFF.

The gene calls are TRBV4-1 and TRBJ2-1, with TRBD1 matching 8 bases. This CDR3 has 15 residues. Looked up from germline, CDR1 is MGHRA and CDR2 is YSYEKL. V lost 3 bases to trimming and J lost 8 bases; unmatched junction nucleotides: 9. The CDR3, as DNA: TGCGCCAGCAGCCAGACAGGGGTAATATTGGATGAGCAGTTCTTC. It yields the protein CASSQTGVILDEQFF.

This clone was picked up a small number of times. CDR3 in amino acids: CASSPGRAYGYTF. The DNA of the CDR3 is TGCGCCAGCAGCCCGGGGAGGGCCTATGGCTACACCTTC. The chain combines TRBV4-3 with TRBJ1-2, with D hard to call. Germline V CDR1 and CDR2: LGHNA, YSLEER. Trimming took 4 bases from V and 4 from J, leaving 10 bases between them. This CDR3 contains 13 residues.

This chain connects TRBV28 to TRBJ1-5, with D hard to call. The V gene lost 3 bases and the J gene lost 5 bases, with 5 bases spanning the gap. Looked up from germline, CDR1 is MDHEN and CDR2 is SYDVKM. The CDR3 runs 12 residues. The CDR3: CASSFPYQPQHF. CDR3 nucleotides: TGTGCCAGCAGTTTCCCCTATCAGCCCCAGCATTTT.

The chain has TRBV4-1 and TRBJ2-1; 9 nucleotides match TRBD2. The CDR3 spans 17 residues. V lost 4 bases and J lost 8; bases outside the gene matches: 15. Germline lookup yields CDR1 MGHRA and CDR2 YSYEKL. The CDR3 here is CASSPQKGGGVSDEQFF. The CDR3 coding sequence is TGCGCCAGCAGCCCCCAAAAGGGCGGGGGGGTTTCGGATGAGCAGTTCTTC.

This chain links TRBV10-1 with TRBJ2-1, with TRBD2 matching 7 bases. CDR1 and CDR2 (germline): WNHNN, SYGVQD (reference sequence). The ends lost 8 bases at V and 7 bases at J; junction bases unmatched: 20. This CDR3 contains 17 residues. This CDR3 reads CASSPHRRAGALNEQFF. DNA for the CDR3: TGCGCCAGCTCCCCCCACCGTCGCGCGGGAGCACTTAATGAGCAGTTCTTC.

V usage is TRBV4-1 and J usage is TRBJ2-1, with 15 bases that match TRBD2. Germline assignment: CDR1 MGHRA and CDR2 YSYEKL. J was trimmed by 1 base and V by 0 bases; bases with no gene match: 10. The CDR3 consists of 21 residues. This CDR3 is CASSQDGGLAGGPGSYNEQFF. CDR3 DNA: TGCGCCAGCAGCCAAGACGGCGGACTAGCGGGGGGGCCAGGATCCTACAATGAGCAGTTCTTC.

In this sample, this clone turned up a few times. The same CDR3 is also encoded by other DNA sequences in this sample. This chain joins TRBV19 and TRBJ2-3; D is perhaps TRBD2 (6 bases). Germline V CDR1 and CDR2: LNHDA, SQIVND (reference sequence). The CDR3 is made up of 15 amino acids. V shed 1 base and J shed 4 bases, with 12 bases lying between them. The CDR3 nucleotides read TGTGCCAGTAGTATAGCTGGAGCGGGCGCAGATACGCAGTATTTT. Amino acids: CASSIAGAGADTQYF.

The chain uses TRBV5-3 and TRBJ1-1; D is possibly TRBD1 (6 bases). TRBV5-3 is reported as an ORF; its role is uncertain. V lost 7 bases, J lost 5 bases, and 15 bases lay in between. The CDR3 is 13 residues long. The CDR3 loop reads CARVAGAWTEAFF. CDR3 in DNA: TGTGCCAGAGTGGCGGGGGCCTGGACTGAAGCTTTCTTT.

This clone was found a few times. The chain recombines TRBV6-5 with TRBJ1-2; 12 nucleotides align to TRBD1. There are 15 residues in the CDR3. V lost 2 bases and J lost 6; bases outside the gene matches: 4. Germline V gene data show CDR1 as MNHEY and CDR2 as SVGAGI. CDR3 protein: CASSYTGTGGDGYTF. The CDR3 DNA reads as TGTGCCAGCAGTTACACCGGGACAGGGGGCGATGGCTACACCTTC.

To note about this clone: Mismatch with germline at one junction end may stem from a read error. V is TRBV2 and J is TRBJ2-7; D uncertain. Germline lookup yields CDR1 SNHLY and CDR2 FYNNEI. The CDR3 is made up of 12 amino acids. This CDR3 is CASSFDSYERYF. Written as DNA, the CDR3 is TGTGCCAGCAGTTTCGACTCCTACGAGCGGTACTTC.

J is TRBJ1-1 and V is TRBV19; D may be TRBD1 (6 bases). The CDR3 contains 15 residues. Trimming left V 2 bases short and J 0 bases short, with 10 bases between. Germline V lookup: CDR1 LNHDA, CDR2 SQIVND (reference sequence). The CDR3 loop reads CASSIQGLMNTEAFF. The CDR3 DNA reads TGTGCCAGTAGTATACAGGGGTTAATGAACACTGAAGCTTTCTTT.

The J gene is TRBJ1-4, the V gene TRBV2; possible D gene TRBD1, 6 bases. Per germline, CDR1 SNHLY and CDR2 FYNNEI. CDR3 length equals 13 residues. V gave up 7 bases and J gave up 8 bases, with 14 bases separating them. CDR3 sequence reads: CASNRNREEKLFF. The CDR3 region has the DNA TGTGCCAGCAATCGAAACAGGGAGGAAAAACTGTTTTTT. The whole variable domain, filled in from reference TRBV2 and TRBJ1-4, reads EPEVTQTPSHQVTQMGQEVILRCVPISNHLYFYWYRQILGQKVEFLVSFYNNEISEKSEIFDDQFSVERPDGSNFTLKIRSTKLEDSAMYFCASNRNREEKLFFGSGTQLSVL.

The chain carries TRBV6-5 and TRBJ1-6, with 10 bases that match TRBD1. The CDR3 runs to 16 residues. CDR1 is MNHEY, CDR2 SVGAGI, per germline. The V segment lost 2 bases and the J segment 14 bases; nucleotides outside the gene matches: 12. Written as DNA, the CDR3 is TGTGCCAGCAGTTACCTAGGGACAGGGGAGAGAGGATCCCTCCACTTT. Translating it yields CASSYLGTGERGSLHF.

The chain combines TRBV7-6 with TRBJ1-3, with a tentative D call TRBD1 (6 bases). V was cut by 1 base and J by 0 bases, with 10 bases left in between. Germline-derived CDR1 and CDR2 are SGHVS and FNYEAQ. This CDR3 has 16 residues. The CDR3 DNA follows: TGTGCCAGCAGCTTAGGGACAGTTCACTCTGGAAACACCATATATTTT. It is translated as CASSLGTVHSGNTIYF.

The chain combines TRBV7-2 with TRBJ2-4, with D unclear. This CDR3 comprises 12 residues. The V gene's germline CDR1 is SGHTA and CDR2 FQGNSA. V lost 0 bases, J lost 7 bases, and 4 bases lay in between. In DNA, the CDR3 is TGTGCCAGCAGCTTAGCGGAGAACATTCAGTACTTC. Translating gives CASSLAENIQYF.

The chain links TRBV11-2 to TRBJ2-2; 7 nucleotides match TRBD1. The V gene's germline CDR1 is SGHAT and CDR2 FQNNGV. CDR3 size: 15 residues. The ends lost 1 base at V and 8 bases at J; junction bases unmatched: 7. The CDR3 region is CASSLARTGVGELFF. The CDR3 nucleotides read TGTGCCAGCAGCTTAGCTAGGACAGGAGTTGGGGAGCTGTTTTTT. The full variable domain, with the rest looked up from reference TRBV11-2 and TRBJ2-2, is EAGVAQSPRYKIIEKRQSVAFWCNPISGHATLYWYQQILGQGPKLLIQFQNNGVVDDSQLPKDRFSAERLKGVDSTLKIQPAKLEDSAVYLCASSLARTGVGELFFGEGSRLTVL.

This clone was seen just once. The V and J genes are TRBV9 and TRBJ2-6, with TRBD2 matching over 8 bases. The length of the CDR3 is 16 residues. Germline V gene data show CDR1 as SGDLS and CDR2 as YYNGEE. Trimming took 4 bases from V and 5 from J; bases not matched to a gene: 8. In nucleotides, the CDR3 is TGTGCCAGCAGCCTACATCGGGAGGGCTGGGCCAACGTCCTGACTTTC. Protein sequence: CASSLHREGWANVLTF.

This chain uses TRBV30 with TRBJ1-1; no clear D. The V gene lost 3 bases and the J gene lost 5 bases, with 10 bases spanning the gap. The CDR3 contains 12 residues. Germline V gene sequence: CDR1 GTSNPN, CDR2 SVGIG (reference sequence). DNA for the CDR3: TGTGCCTGGAGGCGGGGTACGACTGAAGCTTTCTTT. Its translation is CAWRRGTTEAFF.

The gene calls are TRBV4-1 and TRBJ1-1; D is perhaps TRBD1 (6 bases). The CDR3 runs 15 residues. Germline assignment: CDR1 MGHRA and CDR2 YSYEKL. The ends were cut back, 1 base at V and 1 base at J, with 10 bases in the middle. The CDR3 is CASSQAARGNTEAFF. DNA for the CDR3: TGCGCCAGCAGCCAAGCAGCCAGGGGGAACACTGAAGCTTTCTTT.

This clone was observed a few times. The chain uses TRBV29-1 and TRBJ2-7; TRBD2 aligns across 9 bases. Germline loops: CDR1 SQVTM, CDR2 ANQGSEA. CDR3 length: 12 amino acids. The junction had 5 bases not matched to a gene; V was cut back by 7 bases and J by 4 bases. CDR3: CSASTSGYEQYF. The CDR3 nucleotides read TGCAGCGCTTCGACTAGCGGTTACGAGCAGTACTTC.